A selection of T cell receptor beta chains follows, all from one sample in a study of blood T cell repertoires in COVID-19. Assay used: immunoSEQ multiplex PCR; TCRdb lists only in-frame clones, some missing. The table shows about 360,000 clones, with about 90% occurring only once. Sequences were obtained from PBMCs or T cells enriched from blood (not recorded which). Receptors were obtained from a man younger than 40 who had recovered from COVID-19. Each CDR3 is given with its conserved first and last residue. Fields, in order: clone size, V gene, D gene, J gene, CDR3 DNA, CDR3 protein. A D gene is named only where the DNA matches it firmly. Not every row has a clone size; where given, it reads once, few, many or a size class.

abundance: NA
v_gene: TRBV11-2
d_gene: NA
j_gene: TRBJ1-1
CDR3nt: TGTGCCAGCAGCTTAGACGCGGCCACAAAAGCTTTCTTT
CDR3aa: CASSLDAATKAFF

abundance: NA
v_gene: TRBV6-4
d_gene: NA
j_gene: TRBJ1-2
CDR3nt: TGTGCCAGCAGTGAGGAGCAGGGCGTTAACTATGGCTACACCTTC
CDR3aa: CASSEEQGVNYGYTF

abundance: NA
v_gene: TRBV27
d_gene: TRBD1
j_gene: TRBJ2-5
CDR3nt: TGTGCCAGCAGCAACCGGGACAGGGTCGGGACCCAGTACTTC
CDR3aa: CASSNRDRVGTQYF

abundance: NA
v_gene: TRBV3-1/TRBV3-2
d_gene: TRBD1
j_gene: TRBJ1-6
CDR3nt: TGTGCCAGCAGCCTGGGACAGCTCAATTCACCCCTCCACTTT
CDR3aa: CASSLGQLNSPLHF

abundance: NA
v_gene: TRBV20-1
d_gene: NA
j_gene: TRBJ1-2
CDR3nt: TGCAGTGCTAGAGGGGCCTATGGCTACACCTTC
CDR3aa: CSARGAYGYTF

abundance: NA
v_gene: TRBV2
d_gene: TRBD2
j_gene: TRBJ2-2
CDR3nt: TGTGCCAGCAGAGAGACTAGCGGGGGGTCGAACGGGGAGCTGTTTTTT
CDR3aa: CASRETSGGSNGELFF

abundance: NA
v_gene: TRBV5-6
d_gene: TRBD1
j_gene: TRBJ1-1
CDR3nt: TGTGCCAGCAGCTTAATGGGGACAGTCAAGAACACTGAAGCTTTCTTT
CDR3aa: CASSLMGTVKNTEAFF

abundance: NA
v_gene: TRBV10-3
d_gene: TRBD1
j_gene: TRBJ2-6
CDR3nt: TGTGCCACAGCACCGACAGGGTTATCTGGGGCCAACGTCCTGACTTTC
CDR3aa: CATAPTGLSGANVLTF

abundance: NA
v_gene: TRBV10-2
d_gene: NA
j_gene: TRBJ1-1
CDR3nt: TGCGCCAGCAGTGAGTCATCCAACAGAGGGACTGAAGCTTTCTTT
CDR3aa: CASSESSNRGTEAFF

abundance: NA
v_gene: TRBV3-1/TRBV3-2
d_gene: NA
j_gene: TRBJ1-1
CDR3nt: TGTGCCAGCAGCCAGGCGGGGAACACTGAAGCTTTCTTT
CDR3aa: CASSQAGNTEAFF

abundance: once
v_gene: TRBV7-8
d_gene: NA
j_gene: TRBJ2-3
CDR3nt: TGTGCCAGCAGCCTCGAAGCTAGTACGCAGTATTTT
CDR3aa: CASSLEASTQYF

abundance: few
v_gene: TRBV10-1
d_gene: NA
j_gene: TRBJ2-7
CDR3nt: TGCGCCAGCAGCCCTCGTCCCAGAGGCGAGCAGTACTTC
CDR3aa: CASSPRPRGEQYF

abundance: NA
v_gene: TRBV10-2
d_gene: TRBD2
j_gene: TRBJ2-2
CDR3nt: TGCGCCAGCCTGGGGGGGGCCGGGGAGCTGTTTTTT
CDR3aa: CASLGGAGELFF

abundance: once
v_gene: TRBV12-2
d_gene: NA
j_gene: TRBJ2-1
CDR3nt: TGTGCAAGTCGCCTACAGGGCTGGGATGAGCAGTTCTTC
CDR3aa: CASRLQGWDEQFF

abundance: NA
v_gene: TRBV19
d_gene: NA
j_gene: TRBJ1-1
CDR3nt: TGTGCCGTTGGGGTGGACAGAGACACTGAAGCTTTCTTT
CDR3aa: CAVGVDRDTEAFF

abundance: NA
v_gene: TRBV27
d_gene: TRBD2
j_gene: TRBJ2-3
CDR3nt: TGTGCCAGCATGGTTCAGCGGGGGGGCCGCACAGATACGCAGTATTTT
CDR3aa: CASMVQRGGRTDTQYF

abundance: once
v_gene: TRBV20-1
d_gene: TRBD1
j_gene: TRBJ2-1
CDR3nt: TGCAGTGCTAGTCGGGGGACAGGGAGCTCCTACAATGAGCAGTTCTTC
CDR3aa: CSASRGTGSSYNEQFF

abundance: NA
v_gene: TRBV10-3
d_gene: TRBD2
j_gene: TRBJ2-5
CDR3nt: TGTGCCATCAGCTCGGCAGCGGGGGGAGGGGAGACCCAGTACTTC
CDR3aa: CAISSAAGGGETQYF

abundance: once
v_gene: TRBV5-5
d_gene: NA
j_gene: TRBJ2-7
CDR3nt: TGTGCCAGCAGCTCCCCGGGCTACGAGCAGTACTTC
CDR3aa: CASSSPGYEQYF

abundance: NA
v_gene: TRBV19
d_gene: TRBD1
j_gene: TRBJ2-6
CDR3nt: TGTGCCAGTAGTGTGGGACAGGAGTTTTCTGGGGCCAACGTCCTGACTTTC
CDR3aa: CASSVGQEFSGANVLTF

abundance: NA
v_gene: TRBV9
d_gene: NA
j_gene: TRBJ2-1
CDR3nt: TGTGCCAGCAGCGTAGGAACGAGTGAGCAGTTCTTC
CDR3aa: CASSVGTSEQFF

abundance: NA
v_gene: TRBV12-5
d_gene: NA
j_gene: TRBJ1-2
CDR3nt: TGTGCTAGTGGTTTGGACAGGCTCCGGGTTATAGCTAACTATGGCTACACCTTC
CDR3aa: CASGLDRLRVIANYGYTF

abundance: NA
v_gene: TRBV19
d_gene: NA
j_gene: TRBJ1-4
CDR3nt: TGTGCCAGTAGTTCCCTCTTTGCAACTAATGAAAAACTGTTTTTT
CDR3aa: CASSSLFATNEKLFF

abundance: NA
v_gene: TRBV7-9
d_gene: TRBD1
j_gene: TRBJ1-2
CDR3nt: TGTGCCAGCAGCTCCACAGGGGGCGGCTATGGCTACACCTTC
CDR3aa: CASSSTGGGYGYTF

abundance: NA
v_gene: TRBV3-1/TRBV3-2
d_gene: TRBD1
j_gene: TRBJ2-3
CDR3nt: TGTGCCAGCAGCCAAGTGACAGGGGGTACGCAGTATTTT
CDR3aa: CASSQVTGGTQYF

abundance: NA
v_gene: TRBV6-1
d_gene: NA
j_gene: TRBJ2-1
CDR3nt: TGTGCCAGCAGTGAACGGTACAATGAGCAGTTCTTC
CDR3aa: CASSERYNEQFF

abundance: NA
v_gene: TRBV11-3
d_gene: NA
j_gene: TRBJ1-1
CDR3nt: TGTGCCAGCAGCTTAGGGGAGGACACTGAAGCTTTCTTT
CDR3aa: CASSLGEDTEAFF